This is a list of T cell receptor beta chains from one sample in a study of T-cell reconstitution after alpha-beta-depleted transplantation in children. TCRdb redid the calling of the PCR reads with MiXCR, one entry per CDR3 protein. The sample contains some 640,000 distinct CDR3 sequences, around 16% of which appear only once. The material was PBMCs from the stem cell graft donor, obtained from the stem cell graft. Receptor source: a human donor who donated a stem cell graft to a child with acute myeloid leukemia. Both conserved end residues are part of each CDR3. The D gene is left open where the match is weak. Some rows have no size entry. The others give once, few or many, or a class for an expanded clone.

cdr3_aa cdr3_nt j_call clone_size v_call d_call
CSASPPDEAFF TGCAGTGCTAGCCCCCCCGATGAAGCTTTCTTT TRBJ1-1 - TRBV20-1 -
CASSKSKRTSGANVLTF TGTGCCAGCAGCAAATCAAAGAGAACCTCTGGGGCCAACGTCCTGACTTTC TRBJ2-6 - TRBV21-1 -
CASSPGQGSSGANVLTF TGTGCCAGCAGTCCGGGACAGGGGTCCTCTGGGGCCAACGTCCTGACTTTC TRBJ2-6 few TRBV12-3/TRBV12-4 TRBD1
CASSLNGQGSNTIYF TGTGCCAGCAGCTTGAACGGACAGGGCTCGAACACCATATATTTT TRBJ1-3 - TRBV7-2 TRBD1
CASSVADRGPVGHYGYTF TGTGCCAGCAGCGTAGCGGACAGGGGGCCTGTGGGGCACTATGGCTACACCTTC TRBJ1-2 - TRBV9 TRBD1
CASSSSGRTVVYGYTF TGTGCCAGCAGCTCTAGCGGGAGGACAGTCGTCTATGGCTACACCTTC TRBJ1-2 many TRBV7-9 -
CSARDLGSKQYF TGCAGTGCTAGAGATTTAGGGTCCAAGCAGTACTTC TRBJ2-7 many TRBV20-1 -
CSPLGRSTDTQYF TGCAGTCCGCTAGGGAGAAGCACAGATACGCAGTATTTT TRBJ2-3 - TRBV20-1 -
CASSMLAGMDELFF TGTGCCAGCAGCATGCTAGCGGGGATGGATGAGCTGTTCTTC TRBJ2-1 - TRBV11-2 TRBD2
CASSATGGRAFF TGTGCCAGCAGCGCCACAGGGGGTCGGGCTTTCTTT TRBJ1-1 many TRBV5-5 TRBD1
CSVGVAGPTDTQYF TGCAGCGTTGGTGTAGCGGGCCCGACAGATACGCAGTATTTT TRBJ2-3 many TRBV29-1 TRBD2
CASRTRSLEQYF TGTGCCAGCAGAACTCGGTCGCTTGAGCAGTACTTC TRBJ2-7 - TRBV2 -
CASTLGGGRSPLHF TGTGCCAGCACCTTGGGGGGGGGACGTTCACCCCTCCACTTT TRBJ1-6 - TRBV12-3/TRBV12-4 -
CASSRTGFEQFF TGTGCCAGCAGCCGGACAGGGTTTGAGCAGTTCTTC TRBJ2-1 few TRBV5-6 TRBD1
CAISGQNEAFF TGTGCCATCAGTGGACAGAACGAAGCTTTCTTT TRBJ1-1 many TRBV10-3 -
CASSPSTTGYGYTF TGTGCCAGCTCACCAAGTACGACCGGATATGGCTACACCTTC TRBJ1-2 - TRBV18 -
CSARARAQETQYF TGCAGTGCTAGGGCCCGGGCCCAAGAGACCCAGTACTTC TRBJ2-5 - TRBV20-1 -
CASSYRGSGANVLTF TGTGCCAGCAGTTATCGGGGCTCTGGGGCCAACGTCCTGACTTTC TRBJ2-6 many TRBV12-3/TRBV12-4 -
CASSLWSGNTIYF TGTGCCAGCAGCTTGTGGTCTGGAAACACCATATATTTT TRBJ1-3 - TRBV7-2 -
CASPGTGGNEQFF TGTGCCAGTCCCGGCACAGGGGGCAATGAGCAGTTCTTC TRBJ2-1 - TRBV21-1 -
CSARDWTLGRGPNTEAFF TGCAGTGCTAGAGATTGGACCCTTGGCAGGGGACCGAACACTGAAGCTTTCTTT TRBJ1-1 many TRBV20-1 -
CASSLVKGGNRTNYGYTF TGTGCCAGCAGCTTAGTAAAGGGAGGGAACAGAACTAACTATGGCTACACCTTC TRBJ1-2 once TRBV11-2 -
CASSQFYEQDF TGTGCCAGCAGTCAATTCTACGAGCAGGACTTC TRBJ2-7 - TRBV6-2/TRBV6-3 -
CASQGGDNEQFF TGTGCCAGCCAAGGGGGTGACAATGAGCAGTTCTTC TRBJ2-1 - TRBV18 -
CASNLGGREAFF TGTGCCAGCAACTTGGGAGGGCGTGAAGCTTTCTTT TRBJ1-1 many TRBV7-9 -